This T cell receptor beta chain was identified during a study of blood T cell repertoires in COVID-19. Here immunoSEQ multiplex PCR was the method, and the copy in TCRdb shows in-frame clones only, minus some. Of 260,000 or so clones in the sample, approximately 88% were seen once. This CDR3 is built from 19 residues. This TCR was sampled from a man aged 18 to 30 with active or convalescent COVID-19. The chain employs TRBV21-1 and TRBJ2-1; the DNA was not used to check the table's D call, TRBD1. TRBV21-1 is given as a pseudogene. Source material: peripheral blood. The CDR3 nucleotides read TGTGCCAGCAGCGGAGGACAGGGAAACCCACCACACCGATACAATGAGCAGTTCTTC. Amino acid sequence: CASSGGQGNPPHRYNEQFF.